A single sample gave rise to the 27 T cell receptor beta chains below, sequenced in a study of cytomegalovirus exposure and HLA in healthy donors. Both 60 Vbeta primers and 13 Jbeta primers went into the PCR. Method: immunoSEQ multiplex PCR; TCRdb's copy keeps in-frame clones and lacks some. The sample holds approximately 70,000 clones, around 70% seen once. Sequenced: PBMCs. The source is a human donor in good health.

The chain couples TRBV6-5 to TRBJ2-7; 7 bases are shared with TRBD2. CDR3 size: 14 residues. The germline V gene encodes CDR1 MNHEY and CDR2 SVGAGI. Trimming removed 1 base from V and 6 bases from J; junction bases left unmatched: 6. CDR3 protein: CASSYLREVGEQYF. CDR3 in DNA: TGTGCCAGCAGTTACTTACGGGAGGTGGGCGAGCAGTACTTC.

The chain has TRBV4-1 and TRBJ2-2; 13 nucleotides align to TRBD2. The CDR3 is 16 amino acids. CDR1 is MGHRA and CDR2 is YSYEKL in the germline V gene. V lost 4 bases, J lost 3 bases, and 2 bases stayed unmatched. The CDR3 region is CASSPTSGRDTGELFF. CDR3 nucleotide sequence: TGCGCCAGCAGCCCTACTAGCGGGAGGGACACCGGGGAGCTGTTTTTT.

The rearrangement uses TRBV21-1 and TRBJ1-2; the table calls TRBD1, which could not be checked here. TRBV21-1 represents a pseudogene. The CDR3 is made up of 15 amino acids. The CDR3 DNA is TGTGCCAGCAGCAACCTCCGGGACGGGACAGGCGGCTACACCTTC. It codes for CASSNLRDGTGGYTF.

V is TRBV28 and J is TRBJ1-5; D is uncertain. The ends were cut back, 8 bases at V and 2 bases at J, with 10 bases in the middle. The CDR3 is 13 amino acids. The germline gives CDR1 MDHEN, CDR2 SYDVKM. The CDR3 loop is CASESEGNQPQHF. The CDR3 region has the DNA TGTGCCAGCGAGAGTGAGGGCAATCAGCCCCAGCATTTT.

This rearrangement joins TRBV28 to TRBJ2-1; TRBD2 matches 16 bases. The CDR3 consists of 15 residues. Germline V lookup: CDR1 MDHEN, CDR2 SYDVKM. After removal of 5 bases from V and 10 bases from J, the junction contained 5 bases not matched to a gene. The CDR3 region is CASSLGTSGRAEQFF. For the CDR3, the DNA is TGTGCCAGCAGTCTCGGGACTAGCGGGAGGGCGGAGCAGTTCTTC.

The gene calls are TRBV5-1 and TRBJ2-5, with TRBD2 identical over 9 bases. Germline V CDR1 and CDR2: SGHRS, YFSETQ. Trimming at V came to 4 bases and at J to 5 bases, leaving 15 bases not matched to a gene. This CDR3 spans 17 amino acids. The CDR3 region is CASSRILIAGVKETQYF. In DNA, the CDR3 is TGCGCCAGCAGCAGAATTCTAATAGCGGGAGTTAAGGAGACCCAGTACTTC.

V gene TRBV30 combines with J gene TRBJ1-1; a weak D match, TRBD1 (6 bases). The V and J ends lost 1 base and 2 bases respectively, with 8 bases between them. Germline CDR1 is GTSNPN and CDR2 is SVGIG (reference sequence). The length of the CDR3 is 13 residues. The CDR3 here is CAWSGQVNTEAFF. The CDR3 bases are TGTGCCTGGAGTGGACAGGTAAACACTGAAGCTTTCTTT.

CDR3: CASGTSRGQETQYF. CDR3 nucleotides: TGTGCCAGTGGTACTTCGCGGGGACAAGAGACCCAGTACTTC. The chain employs TRBV2 and TRBJ2-5, with D perhaps matching TRBD2 (6 bases). V was cut by 9 bases and J by 2 bases, with 16 bases left in between. The CDR3 covers 14 residues. Per the germline V gene, CDR1 is SNHLY and CDR2 is FYNNEI.

This clone was detected only a few times. The CDR3, as DNA: TGCAGCGTTGATGAGTACAGTCGTGAGCAGTTCTTC. The encoded protein is CSVDEYSREQFF. The chain employs TRBV29-1 and TRBJ2-1, with D uncertain. The CDR3 has 12 residues. Trimming shortened V by 3 bases and J by 9 bases, and 12 bases separated the two germline ends. Germline CDR1 is SQVTM and CDR2 is ANQGSEA.

This clone was seen only once. The chain carries TRBV7-8 and TRBJ2-5; 9 bases fit TRBD2. The CDR3 contains 16 residues. Germline CDR1 reads SGHVS; CDR2 reads FQNEAQ. V lost 4 bases and J lost 1; bases outside the gene matches: 7. CDR3 region: CASSSLAGGVQETQYF. In DNA form, the CDR3 reads TGTGCCAGCAGCTCCCTCGCGGGGGGGGTCCAAGAGACCCAGTACTTC.

The CDR3 spells CAWVYREGHGLNEQFF. The CDR3 DNA is TGTGCCTGGGTGTACCGGGAGGGCCACGGACTGAATGAGCAGTTCTTC. This chain joins TRBV30 and TRBJ2-1; 8 bases line up with TRBD2. The CDR3 has 16 residues. Germline V gene data show CDR1 as GTSNPN and CDR2 as SVGIG (reference sequence). The ends lost 5 bases at V and 7 bases at J; junction bases unmatched: 16.

The count of this clone is one. The CDR3 DNA sequence: TGTGCCAGCATGAAAACTTTAATGAACACTGAAGCTTTCTTT. It yields the protein CASMKTLMNTEAFF. The chain employs TRBV6-1 and TRBJ1-1; D gene unclear. V lost 7 bases and J lost 0, with 12 bases in between. The CDR3 has 14 residues. Germline V gives CDR1 MNHNS, CDR2 SASEGT.

The V and J genes are TRBV4-1 and TRBJ2-7; 9 positions match TRBD2. This CDR3 has 15 amino acids. V shed 4 bases and J 3 bases; nucleotides not matched to a gene: 7. Germline CDR1 MGHRA, CDR2 YSYEKL. CDR3 loop: CASSPTGTSLYEQYF. For the CDR3, the DNA is TGCGCCAGCAGCCCTACCGGGACTAGCCTCTACGAGCAGTACTTC.

This clone appeared a few times. The CDR3 DNA sequence: TGTGCCAGCAGGGCACCTGGGAGGGCGAGAGAGACCCAGTACTTC. This codes for CASRAPGRARETQYF. The chain uses TRBV11-2 and TRBJ2-5; 7 nucleotides line up with TRBD2. J was trimmed by 4 bases and V by 6 bases; bases with no gene match: 11. The CDR3 covers 15 residues. CDR1 is SGHAT, CDR2 FQNNGV, per germline.

V is TRBV6-5 and J is TRBJ1-1; D uncertain. Germline CDR1 and CDR2: MNHEY and SVGAGI. Between the trimmed V and J ends, which lost 2 bases and 0 bases, there was a span of 10 bases. CDR3 size: 15 residues. In DNA, the CDR3 is TGTGCCAGCAGTTACACGGCAGGCTTGAACACTGAAGCTTTCTTT. This translates into CASSYTAGLNTEAFF.

This chain connects TRBV4-1 to TRBJ2-6; 8 bases map to TRBD1. Germline assignment: CDR1 MGHRA and CDR2 YSYEKL. The V segment lost 4 bases and the J segment 0 bases; nucleotides outside the gene matches: 5. This CDR3 is 17 amino acids long. The CDR3 spells CASSPRDRISGANVLTF. The CDR3 DNA reads TGCGCCAGCAGCCCCCGGGACAGGATCTCTGGGGCCAACGTCCTGACTTTC.

This chain connects TRBV7-9 to TRBJ2-1; TRBD2 matches 8 bases. The CDR3 is made up of 13 amino acids. V was clipped by 6 bases and J by 5 bases; unmatched bases: 3. CDR1 SEHNR and CDR2 FQNEAQ come from the germline V gene (reference sequence). The CDR3 here is CASSRGLDNEQFF. The CDR3 DNA reads TGTGCCAGCAGTCGGGGACTAGACAATGAGCAGTTCTTC.

J is TRBJ2-1 and V is TRBV7-8; TRBD2 matches at 9 bases. Germline V gene sequence: CDR1 SGHVS, CDR2 FQNEAQ. The V and J ends lost 4 bases and 4 bases, in that order; junction bases with no gene match: 11. The CDR3 consists of 17 residues. The CDR3 spells CASSSSPAGGGYNEQFF. The CDR3 coding sequence is TGTGCCAGCAGCTCCTCCCCAGCGGGAGGAGGGTACAATGAGCAGTTCTTC.

The rearrangement links TRBV19 to TRBJ2-4; TRBD1 matches 7 bases. Germline CDR1 and CDR2: LNHDA and SQIVND (reference sequence). The CDR3 consists of 14 residues. J gave up 9 bases and V 0 bases, and 5 bases lay outside the gene matches. CDR3 nucleotides: TGTGCCAGTAGTATAGAGGGACAGATTGCCATTCAGTACTTC. It encodes CASSIEGQIAIQYF.

This chain joins TRBV28 and TRBJ1-2; D unclear. Germline V gives CDR1 MDHEN, CDR2 SYDVKM. The CDR3 runs to 13 residues. The V end lost 5 bases, the J end lost 6 bases, and 13 bases lay between the germline ends. Here the CDR3 reads CASSAAGRDGYTF. The DNA for the CDR3 is TGTGCCAGCAGTGCGGCGGGTCGCGATGGCTACACCTTC.

This clone has a handful of counts. The V call is TRBV28, the J call TRBJ1-1; the D is unclear. The V gene's germline CDR1 is MDHEN and CDR2 SYDVKM. The CDR3 covers 13 residues. V lost 8 bases and J lost 8, with 18 bases in between. The CDR3 DNA follows: TGTGCCAGCGCTCTAGACCGTGTGAAGGAAGCTTTCTTT. Translating gives CASALDRVKEAFF.

V is TRBV10-3 and J is TRBJ2-7, with D possibly TRBD1 on 5 matching bases. Trimming cost V 10 bases and J 3 bases, with 16 bases left between them. Per the germline V gene, CDR1 is ENHRY and CDR2 is SYGVKD. This CDR3 spans 13 amino acids. DNA for the CDR3: TGTGCCACAACGGCAGGGATAAACTACGAGCAGTACTTC. This gives the protein CATTAGINYEQYF.

This rearrangement joins TRBV15 to TRBJ2-5; TRBD1 is a possible D gene (5 bases). V was cut by 0 bases and J by 1 base, with 6 bases left in between. Germline V lookup: CDR1 LNHNV, CDR2 YYDKDF (reference sequence). The length of the CDR3 is 14 residues. The CDR3 bases are TGTGCCACCAGCAGAGACAGGGTCCAAGAGACCCAGTACTTC. Its protein is CATSRDRVQETQYF.

The chain carries TRBV19 and TRBJ1-2; unclear D gene. CDR1 and CDR2 from the germline V gene are LNHDA and SQIVND (reference sequence). The CDR3 consists of 14 residues. The V and J ends lost 3 bases and 5 bases respectively, with 13 bases between them. The CDR3, as DNA: TGTGCCAGTAGTATTATCTCGGTTTCTTATGGCTACACCTTC. This sequence encodes CASSIISVSYGYTF.

The chain uses TRBV28 and TRBJ1-5, with TRBD1 matching 7 bases. The J segment lost 7 bases and the V segment lost 5 bases, leaving 5 bases of the junction unmatched. The CDR3 has 13 residues. Germline V gene lookup returns CDR1 MDHEN and CDR2 SYDVKM. CDR3 DNA sequence: TGTGCCAGCAGTACAGACAGGGTACAGCCCCAGCATTTT. Protein: CASSTDRVQPQHF.

V usage is TRBV5-1 and J usage is TRBJ2-1; D might be TRBD1 (5 bases). The CDR3 loop spans 14 amino acids. Trimming left V 0 bases short and J 5 bases short, with 9 bases between. Germline V CDR1 and CDR2: SGHRS, YFSETQ. The CDR3 protein is CASSLATGDNEQFF. DNA of the CDR3: TGCGCCAGCAGCTTGGCCACAGGAGACAATGAGCAGTTCTTC.

This chain uses TRBV27 with TRBJ2-1, with a tentative D call TRBD2 (5 bases). Germline-derived CDR1 and CDR2 are MNHEY and SMNVEV (reference sequence). Trimming shortened V by 6 bases and J by 6 bases, and 21 bases separated the two germline ends. CDR3 length: 16 residues. CDR3 nucleotide sequence: TGTGCCAGCAGCCCTACCGCCCAGCTTGCGGGCAATGAGCAGTTCTTC. It specifies CASSPTAQLAGNEQFF.